This TCR beta chain emerged from a study of cytomegalovirus exposure and HLA in healthy donors. Broader study findings: Likely technical artifact: a cluster of highly shared sequence variants. CMV serostatus stood as the only immune exposure information on hand.

Concerning this clone: Its antigen is as yet unknown.

The CDR3 runs 13 residues. The germline V and J ends were trimmed by 5 bases and 6 bases, with 13 bases remaining between them. Germline lookup yields CDR1 MNHEY and CDR2 SMNVEV (reference sequence). This cohort consisted of healthy bone marrow donors. PCR amplification relied on 60 Vbeta primers (plus 13 Jbeta primers). Data came from immunoSEQ multiplex PCR; TCRdb stores just in-frame clones and leaves some out. The data hold fewer than 250,000 clones, with around 85% observed a single time. The sequenced material came from PBMCs. The chain employs TRBV27 and TRBJ1-1; tentatively, D is TRBD1 (6 bases). This receptor was identified in a man aged 18 to 35 in good health and CMV-seronegative. The DNA of the CDR3 is TGTGCCAGCAGTAAACAGGGTGCGGCTGAAGCTTTCTTT. Amino acid sequence: CASSKQGAAEAFF.